A single sample gave rise to the 29 T cell receptor beta chains below, sequenced in a study of blood T cell repertoires in COVID-19. Assay: immunoSEQ multiplex PCR; the TCRdb copy retains only in-frame clones and omits some. The sample includes about 130,000 clones, 65% to 90% seen only once; the top ten take 25% to 30%. Sequenced input: peripheral blood. These TCRs come from a woman at least 80 years old with acute or convalescent COVID-19.

The V gene is TRBV6-5, the J gene TRBJ2-2; tentative D call: TRBD2 (5 bases). V was pared by 6 bases and J by 4 bases, with 15 bases between. This CDR3 is built from 15 residues. Germline V gene lookup returns CDR1 MNHEY and CDR2 SVGAGI. CDR3 region: CASRDFEASTGELFF. CDR3 DNA sequence: TGTGCCAGCAGGGACTTTGAGGCGAGCACCGGGGAGCTGTTTTTT.

The chain employs TRBV7-2 and TRBJ1-2; the D is unclear. V dropped 4 bases and J dropped 4 bases, with 10 bases sitting between them. The V gene's germline CDR1 is SGHTA and CDR2 FQGNSA. The CDR3 sequence is 13 residues long. The DNA for the CDR3 is TGTGCCAGCAGCTCCTACGCGGGCTATGGCTACACCTTC. Translating gives CASSSYAGYGYTF. The variable domain in full, completed from reference TRBV7-2 and TRBJ1-2, reads GAGVSQSPSNKVTEKGKDVELRCDPISGHTALYWYRQSLGQGLEFLIYFQGNSAPDKSGLPSDRFSAERTGGSVSTLTIQRTQQEDSAVYLCASSSYAGYGYTFGSGTRLTVV.

The genes are TRBV10-3 and TRBJ2-1, with 7 nucleotides matching TRBD2. Germline V lookup: CDR1 ENHRY, CDR2 SYGVKD. V lost 4 bases and J lost 8; bases outside the gene matches: 8. The CDR3 consists of 14 residues. The CDR3 is CAISGEGKEYEQFF. The DNA of the CDR3 is TGTGCCATCAGTGGGGAGGGAAAAGAGTATGAGCAGTTCTTC.

The chain carries TRBV6-5 and TRBJ2-1; TRBD2 might be the D (6 bases). Germline CDR1 reads MNHEY; CDR2 reads SVGAGI. Trimming removed 2 bases from V and 8 bases from J, with 10 bases in between. CDR3 length: 13 amino acids. The CDR3 DNA follows: TGTGCCAGCAGTTACGGAGGGGTCGATGAGCAGTTCTTC. Encoded protein: CASSYGGVDEQFF.

The chain recombines TRBV19 with TRBJ1-1; the D gene is possibly TRBD1 (6 bases). This CDR3 contains 13 residues. CDR1 and CDR2 from the germline V gene are LNHDA and SQIVND (reference sequence). Trimming pared 7 bases from V and 5 bases from J, leaving 14 bases between. The DNA of the CDR3 is TGTGCCAGTACAGACAGGCTAGGGACTGAAGCTTTCTTT. It translates to CASTDRLGTEAFF.

The chain employs TRBV6-5 and TRBJ1-1, with a possible D match to TRBD1 (5 bases). V was cut by 2 bases and J by 8 bases, with 12 bases left in between. The CDR3 runs to 13 residues. Germline V gene data show CDR1 as MNHEY and CDR2 as SVGAGI. Here the CDR3 reads CASSYPGTPEAFF. In DNA, the CDR3 is TGTGCCAGCAGTTACCCCGGGACTCCCGAAGCTTTCTTT.

The rearrangement uses TRBV6-2 or TRBV6-3 and TRBJ1-3; the D is unclear. This CDR3 has 16 amino acids. In germline, CDR1 is MNHEY, CDR2 SVGEGT. V lost 6 bases and J 7 bases, leaving 22 bases between the germline ends. CDR3: CASSPDRRHLGNTIYF. For the CDR3, the DNA is TGTGCCAGCAGCCCGGATCGTCGACACCTTGGGAACACCATATATTTT.

This clone has a handful of counts. This chain connects TRBV28 to TRBJ2-1; 11 bases agree with TRBD1. V shed 5 bases, J shed 10 bases, and the junction held 13 bases outside the gene matches. This CDR3 region has 16 residues. The germline gives CDR1 MDHEN, CDR2 SYDVKM. The CDR3 nucleotides are TGTGCCAGCAGTCGTCCCCCGGGACAGGGGGGAAGGGAGCAGTTCTTC. Translation gives CASSRPPGQGGREQFF.

The chain has TRBV6-1 and TRBJ2-3, with D unclear. The V end lost 7 bases, the J end lost 5 bases, and 10 bases lay between the germline ends. Germline V CDR1 and CDR2: MNHNS, SASEGT. The CDR3 has 12 residues. The CDR3 DNA is TGTGCCAGCAAGCTAGAGCAAGATACGCAGTATTTT. It codes for CASKLEQDTQYF.

This chain connects TRBV18 to TRBJ1-1; no clear D. CDR1 and CDR2 (germline): KGHSH, LQKENI. The CDR3 covers 14 residues. The V gene lost 8 bases and the J gene lost 0 bases, with 13 bases spanning the gap. CDR3 in amino acids: CASNVDQMNTEAFF. The CDR3 bases are TGTGCCAGCAATGTAGATCAAATGAACACTGAAGCTTTCTTT.

The chain employs TRBV2 and TRBJ1-2; TRBD1 matches at 9 bases. The CDR3 runs 14 residues. V dropped 6 bases and J dropped 3; count of bases not matched to a gene: 5. The germline CDR1 and CDR2 sequences are SNHLY and FYNNEI. CDR3 in amino acids: CASSEDRGDYGYTF. In nucleotides, the CDR3 is TGTGCCAGCAGCGAGGACAGGGGTGACTATGGCTACACCTTC.

V is TRBV5-1 and J is TRBJ1-2; 8 nucleotides match TRBD1. Trimming took 0 bases from V and 7 from J; bases not matched to a gene: 8. Germline CDR1 is SGHRS and CDR2 is YFSETQ. CDR3 length: 15 amino acids. The CDR3 nucleotides read TGCGCCAGCAGCTTGGAAGGGCAGGGGGCCTCTGGCTACACCTTC. Encoded protein: CASSLEGQGASGYTF.

This clone appeared many times. The V call is TRBV6-6, the J call TRBJ1-5; 7 nucleotides line up with TRBD1. The CDR3 is made up of 15 amino acids. Per germline, CDR1 MNHNY and CDR2 SVGAGI (reference sequence). J lost 4 bases, V lost 7 bases, and 10 bases had no gene match. CDR3 in DNA: TGTGCCAGCACCCTGCAGGGGGGCGGAAATCAGCCCCAGCATTTT. It is translated as CASTLQGGGNQPQHF.

The chain recombines TRBV6-2 or TRBV6-3 with TRBJ2-3; TRBD1 agrees at 11 bases. The CDR3 is 19 residues long. Germline-derived CDR1 and CDR2 are MNHEY and SVGEGT. Trimming took 7 bases from V and 0 from J; bases not matched to a gene: 15. The CDR3 sequence: CASTPMNSGQGASTDTQYF. CDR3 sequence (DNA): TGTGCCAGCACCCCTATGAATTCCGGACAGGGGGCAAGCACAGATACGCAGTATTTT.

This rearrangement joins TRBV29-1 to TRBJ1-1; TRBD1 agrees at 9 bases. The CDR3 runs to 14 residues. The V gene's germline CDR1 is SQVTM and CDR2 ANQGSEA. The CDR3 DNA reads as TGCAGTTGTAGCGGGACAGGGACGAACACTGAAGCTTTCTTT. This encodes CSCSGTGTNTEAFF.

The V gene is TRBV20-1, the J gene TRBJ2-5; no firm D call. Germline V gene lookup returns CDR1 DFQATT and CDR2 SNEGSKA (reference sequence). This CDR3 has 11 residues. V shed 0 bases and J shed 4 bases, with 3 bases lying between them. This CDR3 reads CSARERETQYF. The CDR3 DNA follows: TGCAGTGCTAGAGAGAGAGAGACCCAGTACTTC.

Turning to this clone: The sample has other DNA sequences that encode this CDR3 too. The chain has TRBV28 and TRBJ1-5, with TRBD1 identical over 8 bases. The V segment lost 4 bases and the J segment 7 bases; nucleotides outside the gene matches: 6. CDR3 length: 14 amino acids. Looked up from germline, CDR1 is MDHEN and CDR2 is SYDVKM. The CDR3 is CASSSGQGDQPQHF. Here the CDR3 DNA reads TGTGCCAGCAGTTCAGGACAGGGAGACCAGCCCCAGCATTTT.

This clone was detected only a few times. The chain links TRBV5-1 to TRBJ2-1; 8 nucleotides align to TRBD1. This CDR3 comprises 14 residues. Germline lookup yields CDR1 SGHRS and CDR2 YFSETQ. J lost 1 base, V lost 7 bases, and 4 bases had no gene match. Written as DNA, the CDR3 is TGCGCCAGCGGACAGGGAGGTTCCTACAATGAGCAGTTCTTC. Amino acid sequence: CASGQGGSYNEQFF.

This clone appeared a single time. V gene TRBV6-5 combines with J gene TRBJ1-2; no clear D gene. The CDR3 has 13 residues. The germline gives CDR1 MNHEY, CDR2 SVGAGI. Trimming cost V 4 bases and J 0 bases, with 6 bases left between them. CDR3 in DNA: TGTGCCAGCAGTTTCACAGCTAACTATGGCTACACCTTC. Its translation: CASSFTANYGYTF.

The V call is TRBV4-3, the J call TRBJ2-7; 10 positions match TRBD1. The CDR3 loop spans 15 amino acids. Germline-derived CDR1 and CDR2 are LGHNA and YSLEER. V was pared by 4 bases and J by 3 bases, with 6 bases of the junction left unmatched. The CDR3 is CASSLHRDRGYEQYF. The CDR3 bases are TGCGCCAGCAGCCTTCACCGGGACAGGGGCTACGAGCAGTACTTC.

The chain recombines TRBV5-1 with TRBJ1-1; 8 bases align to TRBD1. Germline CDR1 SGHRS, CDR2 YFSETQ. This CDR3 contains 15 residues. Unmatched junction bases numbered 8, after V lost 3 bases and J lost 4 bases. The CDR3 sequence: CASSSRTGTSTEAFF. DNA for the CDR3: TGCGCCAGCAGCTCGAGGACAGGGACGAGCACTGAAGCTTTCTTT.

The gene calls are TRBV5-1 and TRBJ1-6; D possibly corresponds to TRBD1 (6 bases). The V gene's germline CDR1 is SGHRS and CDR2 YFSETQ. The CDR3 is 15 residues long. With 1 base removed from V and 7 bases from J, the gap between germline ends came to 12 bases. Here the CDR3 DNA reads TGCGCCAGCAGCTTGTGGCAGGGGATGAATTCACCCCTCCACTTT. Its translation: CASSLWQGMNSPLHF. Using reference TRBV5-1 and TRBJ1-6 for the parts outside the CDR3, the full variable domain is KAGVTQTPRYLIKTRGQQVTLSCSPISGHRSVSWYQQTPGQGLQFLFEYFSETQRNKGNFPGRFSGRQFSNSRSEMNVSTLELGDSALYLCASSLWQGMNSPLHFGNGTRLTVT.

The V gene is TRBV3-1 (or the pseudogene TRBV3-2), the J gene TRBJ1-3, with D possibly TRBD1 on 6 matching bases. Germline V gives CDR1 LGHDT, CDR2 YNNKEL (reference sequence). Trimming removed 4 bases from V and 0 bases from J, with 10 bases in between. The CDR3 contains 15 residues. Written as DNA, the CDR3 is TGTGCCAGCAGCCGCACAGGGAACTCTGGAAACACCATATATTTT. Residues: CASSRTGNSGNTIYF.

This chain joins TRBV7-6 and TRBJ2-7, with TRBD2 identical over 7 bases. The CDR3 sequence is 13 residues long. Germline CDR1 SGHVS, CDR2 FNYEAQ. V trimming: 3 bases; J trimming: 3 bases; junction bases outside the gene matches: 2. The CDR3 coding sequence is TGTGCCAGCAGCTTGGCGGGAGTCTACGAGCAGTACTTC. Protein sequence: CASSLAGVYEQYF.

This clone showed up just a few times. CDR3 nucleotide sequence: TGTGCCAGCAGCGGGGCAGGGGGCTACACCTTC. It yields the protein CASSGAGGYTF. This chain links TRBV7-2 with TRBJ1-2; TRBD1 might be the D (5 bases). This CDR3 contains 11 residues. V lost 5 bases, J lost 8 bases, and 9 bases lay in between. Germline values: CDR1 SGHTA, CDR2 FQGNSA.

V and J are TRBV7-9 and TRBJ2-1; D not certain. The germline V gene encodes CDR1 SEHNR and CDR2 FQNEAQ (reference sequence). Trimming took 5 bases from V and 9 from J, leaving 11 bases between them. This CDR3 contains 12 residues. The CDR3 is CASSLSRSEQFF. CDR3 nucleotide sequence: TGTGCCAGCAGCCTAAGTCGGAGTGAGCAGTTCTTC.

V usage is TRBV6-6 and J usage is TRBJ2-1; tentatively, D is TRBD2 (6 bases). The CDR3 runs 12 residues. Germline CDR1 is MNHNY and CDR2 is SVGAGI (reference sequence). The CDR3 is CAITGVYNEQFF. The CDR3 DNA reads TGTGCAATTACGGGGGTTTACAATGAGCAGTTCTTC.

The chain recombines TRBV4-2 with TRBJ1-5, with a possible D match to TRBD1 (5 bases). Trimming left V 3 bases short and J 1 base short, with 13 bases between. Germline values: CDR1 LGHNA, CDR2 YNFKEQ. CDR3 size: 16 residues. CDR3 sequence reads: CASSHDGGASNQPQHF. In DNA, the CDR3 is TGTGCCAGCAGCCACGACGGAGGGGCCAGCAATCAGCCCCAGCATTTT.

The chain joins TRBV2 to TRBJ1-5; D not certain. The ends were cut back, 8 bases at V and 6 bases at J, with 11 bases in the middle. The CDR3 sequence is 12 residues long. Germline-derived CDR1 and CDR2 are SNHLY and FYNNEI. CDR3 sequence reads: CASARSSQPQHF. For the CDR3, the DNA is TGTGCCAGCGCGCGATCCTCTCAGCCCCAGCATTTT.